Here is one T cell receptor (beta chain) with its context. The junction differs from germline at one of its ends, possibly a read error. This CDR3 contains 13 residues. Germline CDR1 is SSHAT and CDR2 is FNYEAQ (reference sequence). This entry comes from a study of T cells in Graves' hyperthyroidism and ophthalmopathy. RNA transcripts gave rise to amplified TCR beta CDR3 regions. First-round RT-PCR of the TCR CDR3 relied on the HTBI primer set. Each CDR3 protein gets one entry after TCRdb re-called the multiplex PCR reads with MiXCR. This table has hundreds of thousands of distinct CDR3 sequences, roughly 13% appearing once.

The specimen sequenced was blood. The chain is built from TRBV7-7 and TRBJ2-5; D unclear. The sequence derives from a woman aged 40 to 50 with Graves' ophthalmopathy. The CDR3 loop reads CASSLASFETQYF. CDR3 coding DNA: TGTGCTAGCAGCTTAGCTTCGTTCGAGACCCAGTACTTC.